Presented here are 13 T cell receptor beta chains from one specimen sequenced in a study of shared clonotypes between healthy human individuals. TCRdb's copy holds only in-frame clones and misses some; the assay was immunoSEQ multiplex PCR. The data contain fewer than 200,000 clones, 90% to 95% of them singletons. The sequencing input was naive CD4+ T cells sorted from blood. Subset denoted: CD45RA+ positively selected. These TCRs come from a woman aged 25 to 39 in good health.

This chain links TRBV4-1 with TRBJ1-5; D is possibly TRBD1 (6 bases). The V end lost 2 bases, the J end lost 5 bases, and 13 bases lay between the germline ends. This CDR3 region has 15 residues. Germline V gene sequence: CDR1 MGHRA, CDR2 YSYEKL. The CDR3 sequence: CASSQIQGVYQPQHF. The CDR3 DNA reads as TGCGCCAGCAGCCAAATACAGGGAGTCTATCAGCCCCAGCATTTT.

With regard to this clone: The sample holds other DNA sequences that translate to the same CDR3. The V and J genes are TRBV28 and TRBJ1-1; 7 bases are a match to TRBD1. Unmatched junction bases numbered 4, after V lost 5 bases and J lost 4 bases. The CDR3 runs to 13 residues. Germline V lookup: CDR1 MDHEN, CDR2 SYDVKM. The CDR3 loop is CASSLPGGTEAFF. The CDR3 nucleotides are TGTGCCAGCAGTCTACCAGGGGGCACTGAAGCTTTCTTT.

The V call is TRBV2, the J call TRBJ2-1; a weak D match, TRBD1 (6 bases). Germline V lookup: CDR1 SNHLY, CDR2 FYNNEI. This CDR3 is built from 13 residues. Trimming pared 2 bases from V and 7 bases from J, leaving 9 bases between. In DNA, the CDR3 is TGTGCCAGCAGTGAACAGGGGCGGAATGAGCAGTTCTTC. Protein product: CASSEQGRNEQFF.

The chain employs TRBV4-1 and TRBJ2-7, with D possibly being TRBD1 (6 bases). In germline, CDR1 is MGHRA, CDR2 YSYEKL. V dropped 5 bases and J dropped 6 bases, with 23 bases sitting between them. The CDR3 has 16 amino acids. The CDR3 DNA reads as TGCGCCAGCAGCACAGACGATTACAGGGCCCGACGCGAGCAGTACTTC. Translation: CASSTDDYRARREQYF.

On this clone itself: This sample also contains other DNA sequences that code for the same CDR3. This chain connects TRBV18 to TRBJ2-3, with D hard to call. CDR1 and CDR2 (germline): KGHSH, LQKENI. Trimming cost V 0 bases and J 0 bases, with 4 bases left between them. The CDR3 runs 14 residues. As DNA, the CDR3 is TGTGCCAGCTCACCACCGACCAGCACAGATACGCAGTATTTT. Translation: CASSPPTSTDTQYF.

This clone was counted only a few times. The chain employs TRBV4-1 and TRBJ1-4; D is perhaps TRBD1 (5 bases). The length of the CDR3 is 12 residues. The ends were cut back, 4 bases at V and 7 bases at J, with 7 bases in the middle. The V gene's germline CDR1 is MGHRA and CDR2 YSYEKL. DNA of the CDR3: TGCGCCAGCAGCCGTGGGGGTGAAAAACTGTTTTTT. Translating it yields CASSRGGEKLFF.

This clone was observed a handful of times. The rearrangement uses TRBV7-9 and TRBJ2-7; 14 positions agree with TRBD2. The CDR3 runs to 16 residues. Losses at the gene ends were 5 bases for V and 12 bases for J; bases not matched to a gene: 15. Germline lookup yields CDR1 SEHNR and CDR2 FQNEAQ (reference sequence). CDR3 in amino acids: CASSPHGLAGGAGWYF. The CDR3, as DNA: TGTGCCAGCAGCCCACACGGACTAGCGGGAGGCGCGGGGTGGTACTTC.

The V and J genes are TRBV28 and TRBJ2-7, with TRBD1 identical over 8 bases. Germline CDR1 is MDHEN and CDR2 is SYDVKM. The CDR3 runs 15 residues. V lost 6 bases to trimming and J lost 3 bases; unmatched junction nucleotides: 10. The CDR3 DNA follows: TGTGCCAGCAGAACCACAGGGGGAGGTGGCTACGAGCAGTACTTC. This codes for CASRTTGGGGYEQYF.

This chain links TRBV16 with TRBJ1-6; maybe TRBD1 (6 bases). Germline CDR1 is KGHSY and CDR2 is FQNENV. The CDR3 totals 15 residues. The V end lost 4 bases, the J end lost 11 bases, and 18 bases lay between the germline ends. The chain's CDR3 is CASSPSQGGMPPLHF. The CDR3 DNA is TGTGCCAGCAGCCCCTCACAGGGAGGAATGCCACCCCTCCACTTT.

This chain uses TRBV27 with TRBJ2-5; 7 bases fit TRBD1. The J call may be faulty, since TRBJ2-7 better matches the DNA end. Germline V gene data show CDR1 as MNHEY and CDR2 as SMNVEV (reference sequence). The CDR3 is made up of 16 amino acids. The CDR3 loop reads CASSLSGGTVSYEQYF. The CDR3 region has the DNA TGTGCCAGCAGTTTATCCGGTGGGACAGTTTCCTACGAGCAGTACTTC.

This clone is a singleton in its sample. The V gene is TRBV19, the J gene TRBJ2-2; maybe TRBD1 (6 bases). The CDR3 covers 14 residues. V lost 3 bases, J lost 2 bases, and 7 bases lay in between. Germline V gives CDR1 LNHDA, CDR2 SQIVND (reference sequence). For the CDR3, the DNA is TGTGCCAGTAGTATTGGGACAAACACCGGGGAGCTGTTTTTT. This gives the protein CASSIGTNTGELFF.

The rearrangement uses TRBV18 and TRBJ2-5, with 9 bases lining up with TRBD1. The end of the DNA fits TRBJ2-7 better, so the J call may be wrong. CDR1 is KGHSH, CDR2 LQKENI, per germline. The CDR3 spans 14 residues. The CDR3, as DNA: TGTGCCAGCTCACCAGGGGGGACAGGGTACGAGCAGTACTTC. This encodes CASSPGGTGYEQYF.

The V and J genes are TRBV28 and TRBJ1-3; D ambiguous. Germline V gene lookup returns CDR1 MDHEN and CDR2 SYDVKM. The length of the CDR3 is 12 residues. V was trimmed by 10 bases and J by 3 bases, leaving 10 bases between them. CDR3 sequence: CATTYRGNTIYF. CDR3 DNA sequence: TGTGCCACCACTTACCGTGGAAACACCATATATTTT.